The 22 T cell receptor beta chains presented below share a single source sample, sequenced in a study of T cells in Graves' hyperthyroidism and ophthalmopathy. Authors of the study amplified TCR beta CDR3 regions from RNA transcripts. HTBI primers were the set used in a first-round RT-PCR of the TCR CDR3. TCRdb reprocessed the multiplex PCR reads via MiXCR and lists one record per CDR3 protein. The table has a few hundred thousand distinct CDR3 sequences, around 20% seen once. Sequenced: blood. These receptors were collected from a woman aged 50 to 60 with Graves' hyperthyroidism.

This clonotype has ten or more counts. The chain recombines TRBV6-5 with TRBJ1-1, with TRBD1 matching 7 bases. This CDR3 spans 16 amino acids. V shed 2 bases, J shed 0 bases, and the junction held 6 bases outside the gene matches. Germline loops: CDR1 MNHEY, CDR2 SVGAGI. CDR3 sequence (DNA): TGTGCCAGCAGTTACCTACCGGGACAGTTGAACACTGAAGCTTTCTTT. It specifies CASSYLPGQLNTEAFF.

This clonotype was seen at least ten times. The chain joins TRBV20-1 to TRBJ2-1, with D uncertain. The CDR3 sequence is 12 residues long. Per germline, CDR1 DFQATT and CDR2 SNEGSKA (reference sequence). Trimming pared 3 bases from V and 8 bases from J, leaving 11 bases between. CDR3 sequence reads: CSASPKGYEQFF. The CDR3 DNA is TGCAGTGCTAGCCCAAAAGGATATGAGCAGTTCTTC.

V and J are TRBV4-1 and TRBJ2-5; possible D gene TRBD1, 6 bases. CDR3 length: 17 residues. The germline CDR1 and CDR2 sequences are MGHRA and YSYEKL. V was trimmed by 6 bases and J by 0 bases, leaving 20 bases between them. CDR3 amino acids: CASSLNQGQNYQETQYF. The DNA of the CDR3 is TGCGCCAGCAGTCTTAACCAGGGGCAGAACTACCAAGAGACCCAGTACTTC.

This clonotype was recorded many times. The rearrangement joins TRBV28 to TRBJ2-4; D may match TRBD1 or TRBD2 (5 bases each). Between the trimmed V and J ends, which lost 5 bases and 3 bases, there was a span of 11 bases. This CDR3 is built from 14 residues. Germline V lookup: CDR1 MDHEN, CDR2 SYDVKM. CDR3 bases: TGTGCCAGCAGTAGGGACGTTGGCAAAAACATTCAGTACTTC. Residues: CASSRDVGKNIQYF.

There are many counts of this clonotype. This rearrangement joins TRBV28 to TRBJ2-5; 7 bases align to TRBD1. CDR1 is MDHEN, CDR2 SYDVKM, per germline. The CDR3 length is 14 residues. The J segment lost 4 bases and the V segment lost 5 bases, leaving 7 bases of the junction unmatched. The CDR3 DNA sequence: TGTGCCAGCAGTGGACAGGACCCCCCAGAGACCCAGTACTTC. Amino acids: CASSGQDPPETQYF. The full variable domain, its missing parts supplied by reference TRBV28 and TRBJ2-5, is DVKVTQSSRYLVKRTGEKVFLECVQDMDHENMFWYRQDPGLGLRLIYFSYDVKMKEKGDIPEGYSVSREKKERFSLILESASTNQTSMYLCASSGQDPPETQYFGPGTRLLVL.

Ten or more counts support this clonotype. V is TRBV18 and J is TRBJ2-3, with D possibly being TRBD1 (6 bases). Germline CDR1 is KGHSH and CDR2 is LQKENI. V dropped 3 bases and J dropped 4 bases, with 8 bases sitting between them. CDR3 size: 13 residues. The CDR3 DNA reads TGTGCCAGCTCACCCAGGGGTGCAGATACGCAGTATTTT. Translation gives CASSPRGADTQYF.

This clonotype was counted only a few times. V gene TRBV5-1 combines with J gene TRBJ2-1; 15 nucleotides align to TRBD2. CDR1 SGHRS and CDR2 YFSETQ come from the germline V gene. The CDR3 sequence is 17 residues long. The J segment lost 5 bases and the V segment lost 4 bases, leaving 7 bases of the junction unmatched. CDR3 in amino acids: CASSGGLAGGPNNEQFF. The CDR3 bases are TGCGCCAGCAGCGGGGGACTAGCGGGAGGACCGAACAATGAGCAGTTCTTC.

The chain joins TRBV20-1 to TRBJ1-2; D may be TRBD1 (6 bases). This CDR3 region has 12 residues. The germline CDR1 and CDR2 sequences are DFQATT and SNEGSKA (reference sequence). With 5 bases removed from V and 2 bases from J, the gap between germline ends came to 9 bases. The DNA of the CDR3 is TGCAGTGCTTACAGGGTAAACTATGGCTACACCTTC. It is translated as CSAYRVNYGYTF.

This clonotype has more than one count but fewer than ten. The DNA of the CDR3 is TGTGCCAGCAGTTTAATCTCATGGGATCAGCCCCAGCATTTT. This codes for CASSLISWDQPQHF. The chain links TRBV28 to TRBJ1-5; no definite D call. Looked up from germline, CDR1 is MDHEN and CDR2 is SYDVKM. Trimming took 2 bases from V and 5 from J, leaving 10 bases between them. The length of the CDR3 is 14 residues.

This clonotype was detected many times. The V gene is TRBV2, the J gene TRBJ2-5; 8 positions agree with TRBD1. V dropped 4 bases and J dropped 2; count of bases not matched to a gene: 9. CDR1 is SNHLY and CDR2 is FYNNEI in the germline V gene. The CDR3 contains 16 residues. This CDR3 is CASSGAPGGSQETQYF. The CDR3 DNA is TGTGCCAGCAGTGGGGCCCCAGGGGGCAGTCAAGAGACCCAGTACTTC.

This clonotype has ten or more counts. J is TRBJ2-3 and V is TRBV24-1; TRBD1 is a possible D gene (5 bases). This CDR3 has 14 residues. Germline lookup yields CDR1 KGHDR and CDR2 SFDVKD. V lost 3 bases and J 3 bases, leaving 9 bases between the germline ends. The DNA of the CDR3 is TGTGCCACCAGTGATGGCAGGGCGACAGATACGCAGTATTTT. Protein product: CATSDGRATDTQYF.

This clonotype occurred many times. The chain couples TRBV30 to TRBJ2-5; 9 nucleotides agree with TRBD2. The CDR3 is made up of 16 amino acids. Unmatched junction bases numbered 14, after V lost 3 bases and J lost 6 bases. Germline-derived CDR1 and CDR2 are GTSNPN and SVGIG (reference sequence). CDR3 amino acids: CAWSYKVAGVGKTQYF. In DNA, the CDR3 is TGTGCCTGGAGCTATAAAGTAGCGGGAGTCGGCAAGACCCAGTACTTC.

The chain couples TRBV2 to TRBJ1-2; D gene uncertain. The V and J ends lost 5 bases and 5 bases respectively, with 9 bases between them. Germline-derived CDR1 and CDR2 are SNHLY and FYNNEI. The length of the CDR3 is 12 residues. This chain's CDR3 is CASSPGIYGYTF. For the CDR3, the DNA is TGTGCCAGCAGTCCCGGGATATATGGCTACACCTTC.

This clonotype has a count of ten or more. The CDR3 sequence is CASSFLRTGSTDTQYF. The CDR3 DNA reads as TGTGCCAGCAGCTTTTTAAGGACAGGGTCCACAGATACGCAGTATTTT. The chain couples TRBV5-6 to TRBJ2-3; 8 bases are shared with TRBD1. The V gene end was trimmed by 2 bases and the J gene end by 2 bases; junction bases not matched to a gene: 7. The CDR3 is made up of 16 amino acids. Germline V gene sequence: CDR1 SGHDT, CDR2 YYEEEE. Combining the CDR3 with reference TRBV5-6 and TRBJ2-3 gives the whole variable domain DAGVTQSPTHLIKTRGQQVTLRCSPKSGHDTVSWYQQALGQGPQFIFQYYEEEERQRGNFPDRFSGHQFPNYSSELNVNALLLGDSALYLCASSFLRTGSTDTQYFGPGTRLTVL.

In this sample, this clonotype turned up many times. The chain couples TRBV20-1 to TRBJ2-7, with D possibly TRBD2 on 5 matching bases. Between the trimmed V and J ends, which lost 6 bases and 3 bases, there was a span of 18 bases. This CDR3 is built from 14 residues. Looked up from germline, CDR1 is DFQATT and CDR2 is SNEGSKA (reference sequence). The CDR3 loop is CSASSATSVYEQYF. For the CDR3, the DNA is TGCAGTGCCAGCAGTGCTACTAGTGTCTACGAGCAGTACTTC.

This clonotype was seen a few times. The chain is built from TRBV19 and TRBJ1-5; D might be TRBD1 (5 bases). Trimming left V 6 bases short and J 3 bases short, with 9 bases between. Germline-derived CDR1 and CDR2 are LNHDA and SQIVND (reference sequence). The CDR3 sequence is 13 residues long. CDR3 region: CASRRQYNQPQHF. CDR3 nucleotides: TGTGCCAGTAGAAGACAGTACAATCAGCCCCAGCATTTT.

This clonotype occurred many times. The chain joins TRBV5-5 to TRBJ2-2; D is unclear. CDR1 SGHKS and CDR2 YYEKEE come from the germline V gene (reference sequence). Trimming pared 6 bases from V and 0 bases from J, leaving 15 bases between. The CDR3 contains 16 residues. The CDR3 loop reads CASINRDLANTGELFF. DNA of the CDR3: TGTGCCAGCATAAACAGAGATCTCGCGAACACCGGGGAGCTGTTTTTT.

This clonotype has a count of ten or more. This sequence joins TRBV5-5 and TRBJ2-5, with a tentative D call TRBD2 (6 bases). The germline V gene encodes CDR1 SGHKS and CDR2 YYEKEE (reference sequence). With 4 bases removed from V and 5 bases from J, the gap between germline ends came to 12 bases. This CDR3 comprises 13 residues. CDR3: CASSRLDGETQYF. CDR3 DNA sequence: TGTGCCAGCAGCAGACTAGACGGGGAGACCCAGTACTTC.

The gene calls are TRBV15 and TRBJ1-1; D call uncertain. CDR3 length equals 13 residues. Germline-derived CDR1 and CDR2 are LNHNV and YYDKDF (reference sequence). V was pared by 3 bases and J by 3 bases, with 8 bases between. CDR3 sequence reads: CATSSYQDTEAFF. As DNA, the CDR3 is TGTGCCACCAGCAGTTATCAGGACACTGAAGCTTTCTTT.

This clonotype was observed at least ten times. The chain recombines TRBV19 with TRBJ2-7; 7 nucleotides agree with TRBD2. V shed 6 bases and J 0 bases; nucleotides not matched to a gene: 2. Germline V CDR1 and CDR2: LNHDA, SQIVND (reference sequence). CDR3 length equals 13 residues. As DNA, the CDR3 is TGTGCCAGTAGCGGGGGGACCTCCTACGAGCAGTACTTC. This gives the protein CASSGGTSYEQYF.

This clonotype was seen many times. This chain joins TRBV15 and TRBJ2-6; D is undetermined. The CDR3 totals 16 residues. Per the germline V gene, CDR1 is LNHNV and CDR2 is YYDKDF (reference sequence). V was cut by 0 bases and J by 0 bases, with 6 bases left in between. CDR3 nucleotides: TGTGCCACCAGCAGAGACAGACTCTCTGGGGCCAACGTCCTGACTTTC. It yields the protein CATSRDRLSGANVLTF.

On this clonotype itself: Just one base apart from a much larger clone, this may be a read error. The chain has TRBV20-1 and TRBJ2-1; 13 positions agree with TRBD2. Germline assignment: CDR1 DFQATT and CDR2 SNEGSKA (reference sequence). The CDR3 runs 15 residues. The CDR3 spells CRGVGLAGDWDEQFF. The CDR3 region has the DNA TGCAGGGGGGTAGGACTAGCGGGAGACTGGGATGAGCAGTTCTTC.